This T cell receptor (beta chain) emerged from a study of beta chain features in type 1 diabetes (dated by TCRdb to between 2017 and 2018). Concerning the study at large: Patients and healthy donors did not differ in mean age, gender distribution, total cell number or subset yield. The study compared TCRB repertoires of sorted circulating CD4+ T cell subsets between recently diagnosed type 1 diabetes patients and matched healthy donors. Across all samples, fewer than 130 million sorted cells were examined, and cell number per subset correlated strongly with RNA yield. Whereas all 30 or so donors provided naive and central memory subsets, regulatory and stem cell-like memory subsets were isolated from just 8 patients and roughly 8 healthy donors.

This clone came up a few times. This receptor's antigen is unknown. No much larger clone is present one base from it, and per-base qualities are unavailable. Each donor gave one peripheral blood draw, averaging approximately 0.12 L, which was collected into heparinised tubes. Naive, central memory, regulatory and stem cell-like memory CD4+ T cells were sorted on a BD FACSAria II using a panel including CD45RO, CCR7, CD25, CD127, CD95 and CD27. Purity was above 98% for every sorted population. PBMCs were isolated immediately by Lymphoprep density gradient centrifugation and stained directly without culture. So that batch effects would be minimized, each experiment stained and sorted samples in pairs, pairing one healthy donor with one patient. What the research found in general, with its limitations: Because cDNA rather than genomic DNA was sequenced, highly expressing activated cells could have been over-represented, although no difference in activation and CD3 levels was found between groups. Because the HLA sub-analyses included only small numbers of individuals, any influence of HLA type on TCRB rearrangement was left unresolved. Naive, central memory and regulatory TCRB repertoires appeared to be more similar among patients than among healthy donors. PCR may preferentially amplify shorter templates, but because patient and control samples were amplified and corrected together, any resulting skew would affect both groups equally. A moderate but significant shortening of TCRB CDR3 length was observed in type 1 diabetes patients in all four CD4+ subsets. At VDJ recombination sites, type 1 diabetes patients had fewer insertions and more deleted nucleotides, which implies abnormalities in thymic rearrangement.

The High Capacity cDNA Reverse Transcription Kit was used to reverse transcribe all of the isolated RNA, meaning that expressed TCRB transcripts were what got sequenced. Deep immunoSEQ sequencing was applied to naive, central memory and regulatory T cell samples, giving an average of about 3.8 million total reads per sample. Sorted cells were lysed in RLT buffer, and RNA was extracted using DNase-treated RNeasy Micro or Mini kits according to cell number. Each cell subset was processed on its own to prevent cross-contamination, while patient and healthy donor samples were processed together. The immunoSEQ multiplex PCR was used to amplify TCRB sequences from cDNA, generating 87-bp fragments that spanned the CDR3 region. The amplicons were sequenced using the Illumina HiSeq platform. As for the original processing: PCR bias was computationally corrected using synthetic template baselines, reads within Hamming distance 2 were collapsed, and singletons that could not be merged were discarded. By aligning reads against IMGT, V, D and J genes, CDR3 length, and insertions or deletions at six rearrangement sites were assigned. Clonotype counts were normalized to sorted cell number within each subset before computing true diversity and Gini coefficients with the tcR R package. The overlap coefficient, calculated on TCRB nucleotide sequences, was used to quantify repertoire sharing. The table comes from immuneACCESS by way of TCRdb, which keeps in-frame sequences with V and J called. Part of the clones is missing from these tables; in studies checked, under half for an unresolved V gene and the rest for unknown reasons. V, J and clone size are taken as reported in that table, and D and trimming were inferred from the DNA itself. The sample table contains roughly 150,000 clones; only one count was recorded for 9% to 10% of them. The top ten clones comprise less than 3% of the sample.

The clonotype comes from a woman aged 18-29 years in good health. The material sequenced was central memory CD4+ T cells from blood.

The CDR3 sequence is CASSFDPTRNEQYF. The DNA is as follows: TGCGCCAGCAGCTTTGACCCTACGCGGAACGAGCAGTACTTC. This sequence uses TRBV5-1 and TRBJ2-7, with an unclear D gene assignment. Relative to germline, V is 2 bases shorter and J is 5 bases shorter, with 14 bases between their ends. Spanning cysteine to phenylalanine, the CDR3 consists of 14 amino acids. Only CDR3 DNA is held: 42 bases, read in frame from base 1. Taken from the germline V gene, the CDR1 and CDR2 loops are SGHRS and YFSETQ.